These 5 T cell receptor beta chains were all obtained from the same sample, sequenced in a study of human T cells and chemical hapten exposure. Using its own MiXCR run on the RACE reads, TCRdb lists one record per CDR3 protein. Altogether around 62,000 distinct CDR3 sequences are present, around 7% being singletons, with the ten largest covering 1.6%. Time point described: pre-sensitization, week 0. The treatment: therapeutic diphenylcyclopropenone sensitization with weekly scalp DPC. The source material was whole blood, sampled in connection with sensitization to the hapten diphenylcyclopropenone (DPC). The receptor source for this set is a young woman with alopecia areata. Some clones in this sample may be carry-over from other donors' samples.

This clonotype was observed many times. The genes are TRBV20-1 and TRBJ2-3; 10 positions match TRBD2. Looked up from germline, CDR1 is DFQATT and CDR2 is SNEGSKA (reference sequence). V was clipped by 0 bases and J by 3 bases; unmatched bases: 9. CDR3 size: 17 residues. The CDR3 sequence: CSARDTTSGGATDTQYF. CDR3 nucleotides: TGCAGTGCTAGAGATACCACCAGCGGGGGGGCAACAGATACGCAGTATTTT.

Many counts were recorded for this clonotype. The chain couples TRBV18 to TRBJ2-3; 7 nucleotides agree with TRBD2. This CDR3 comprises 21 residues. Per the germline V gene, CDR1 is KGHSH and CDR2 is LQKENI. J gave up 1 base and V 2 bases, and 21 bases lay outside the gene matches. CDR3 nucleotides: TGTGCCAGCTCACCAAGTTGGAGAGTTTCAGGGAGGGTTCTCGGCACAGATACGCAGTATTTT. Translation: CASSPSWRVSGRVLGTDTQYF.

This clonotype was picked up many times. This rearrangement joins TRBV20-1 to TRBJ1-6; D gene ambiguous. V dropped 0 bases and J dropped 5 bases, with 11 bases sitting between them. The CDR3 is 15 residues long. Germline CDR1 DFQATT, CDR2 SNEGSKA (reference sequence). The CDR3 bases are TGCAGTGCTAGAGATCTTATTGCTAATAATTCACCCCTCCACTTT. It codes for CSARDLIANNSPLHF.

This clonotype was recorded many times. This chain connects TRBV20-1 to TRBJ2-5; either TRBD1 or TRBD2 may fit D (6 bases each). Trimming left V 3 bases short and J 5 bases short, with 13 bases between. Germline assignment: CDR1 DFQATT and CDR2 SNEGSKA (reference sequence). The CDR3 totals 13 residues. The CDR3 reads CSARWRGTETQYF. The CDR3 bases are TGCAGTGCTAGGTGGAGGGGGACGGAGACCCAGTACTTC.

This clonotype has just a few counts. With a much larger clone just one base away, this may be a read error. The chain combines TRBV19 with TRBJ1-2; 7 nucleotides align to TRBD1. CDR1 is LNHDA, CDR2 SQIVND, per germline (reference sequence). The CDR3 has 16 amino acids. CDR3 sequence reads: CASSIDGTVNHYGDTF. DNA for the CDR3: TGTGCCAGTAGTATAGACGGGACAGTGAATCACTATGGCGACACCTTC.